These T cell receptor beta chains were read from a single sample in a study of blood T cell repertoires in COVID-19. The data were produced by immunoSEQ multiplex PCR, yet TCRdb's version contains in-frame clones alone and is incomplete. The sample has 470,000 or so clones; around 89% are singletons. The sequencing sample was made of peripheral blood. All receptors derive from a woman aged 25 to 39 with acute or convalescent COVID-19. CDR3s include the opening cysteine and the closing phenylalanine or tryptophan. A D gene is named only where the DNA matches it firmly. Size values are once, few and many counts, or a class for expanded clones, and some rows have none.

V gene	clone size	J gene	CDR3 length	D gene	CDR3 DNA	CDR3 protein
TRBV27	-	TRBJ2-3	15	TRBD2	TGTGCCAGCAAGTCAAGCGGGGGTAGGTTAGATACGCAGTATTTT	CASKSSGGRLDTQYF
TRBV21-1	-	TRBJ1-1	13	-	TGTGCCCGTGGGGGGGGCCTTTTACTCGAAGCTTTCTTT	CARGGGLLLEAFF
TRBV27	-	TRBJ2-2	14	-	TGTGCCAGCAGTTACGGCGGGTCTACCGGGGAGCTGTTTTTT	CASSYGGSTGELFF
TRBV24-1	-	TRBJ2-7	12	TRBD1	TGTGCCACCAGTCGGACAGGGAGCGAGCAGTACTTC	CATSRTGSEQYF
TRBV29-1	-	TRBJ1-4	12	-	TGCAGCGTTCTAACGGGGGATGAAAAACTGTTTTTT	CSVLTGDEKLFF
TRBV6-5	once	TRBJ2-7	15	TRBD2	TGTGCCAGCAGACCCCCGGGGGGTCGCTCCTACGAGCAGTACTTC	CASRPPGGRSYEQYF
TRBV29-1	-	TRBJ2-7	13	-	TGCAGCGTTACGACAGGAAGGTCCTACGAGCAGTACTTC	CSVTTGRSYEQYF
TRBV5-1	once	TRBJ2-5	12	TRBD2	TGCGCCAGCAGGGGCGGGGGAGATACCCAGTACTTC	CASRGGGDTQYF
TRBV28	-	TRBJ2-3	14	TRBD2	TGTGCCAGCACTAGCGGAATAAGCACAGATACGCAGTATTTT	CASTSGISTDTQYF
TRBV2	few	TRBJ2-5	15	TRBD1	TGTGCCAGCAGCGAAAACTGGACAGGGCGGGAGACCCAGTACTTC	CASSENWTGRETQYF
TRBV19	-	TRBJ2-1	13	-	TGTGCCAGTAGTATGAGTAATTTTGATGAGCAGTTCTTC	CASSMSNFDEQFF
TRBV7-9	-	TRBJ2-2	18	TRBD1	TGTGCCAGCAGCCCGATCGGACAGGCAAGGGTCAACACCGGGGAGCTGTTTTTT	CASSPIGQARVNTGELFF
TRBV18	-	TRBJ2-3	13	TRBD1	TGTGCCAGCTCACCGCCGACAGGGGATACGCAGTATTTT	CASSPPTGDTQYF
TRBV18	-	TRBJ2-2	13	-	TGTGCCAGCTCACCCGACAGCACCGGGGAGCTGTTTTTT	CASSPDSTGELFF
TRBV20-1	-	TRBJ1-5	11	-	TGCAGCGCGGGCTCGGATCAGCCCCAGCATTTT	CSAGSDQPQHF
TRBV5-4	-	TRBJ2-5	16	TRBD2	TGTGCCAGCAGCTCTCCGACTAGCGGGGGCGGGGAGACCCAGTACTTC	CASSSPTSGGGETQYF
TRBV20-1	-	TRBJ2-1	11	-	TGCAGTGCACGACAGTACAATGAGCAGTTCTTC	CSARQYNEQFF
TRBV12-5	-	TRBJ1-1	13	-	TGTGCTAGTGGCCTCCCTCGGGTAACTGAAGCTTTCTTT	CASGLPRVTEAFF
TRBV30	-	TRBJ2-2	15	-	TGTGCCTGGAGTTCTACCCCCGGGGGCACCGGGGAGCTGTTTTTT	CAWSSTPGGTGELFF
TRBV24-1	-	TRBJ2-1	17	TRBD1	TGTGCCACCAGTGGTCACTCCGGGACAGGGGGGCGAAATGAGCAGTTCTTC	CATSGHSGTGGRNEQFF
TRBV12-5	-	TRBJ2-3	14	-	TGTGCTAGTGGCGATCAAGGGGTCACAGATACGCAGTATTTT	CASGDQGVTDTQYF
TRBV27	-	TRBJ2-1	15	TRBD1	TGTGCCAGCAGCACACAGGGGGGTTCCTACAATGAGCAGTTCTTC	CASSTQGGSYNEQFF
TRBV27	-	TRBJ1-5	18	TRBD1	TGTGCCAGCAGTCCAACCCGACAGGGGGCTTATGGCAATCAGCCCCAGCATTTT	CASSPTRQGAYGNQPQHF
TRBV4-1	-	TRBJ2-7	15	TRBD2	TGCGCCAGCAGCCAAGCTAGCGGGGGGGCCTACGAGCAGTACTTC	CASSQASGGAYEQYF
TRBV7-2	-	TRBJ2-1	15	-	TGTGCCAGCAGCTTAGGGGCGACGCCCTACAATGAGCAGTTCTTC	CASSLGATPYNEQFF